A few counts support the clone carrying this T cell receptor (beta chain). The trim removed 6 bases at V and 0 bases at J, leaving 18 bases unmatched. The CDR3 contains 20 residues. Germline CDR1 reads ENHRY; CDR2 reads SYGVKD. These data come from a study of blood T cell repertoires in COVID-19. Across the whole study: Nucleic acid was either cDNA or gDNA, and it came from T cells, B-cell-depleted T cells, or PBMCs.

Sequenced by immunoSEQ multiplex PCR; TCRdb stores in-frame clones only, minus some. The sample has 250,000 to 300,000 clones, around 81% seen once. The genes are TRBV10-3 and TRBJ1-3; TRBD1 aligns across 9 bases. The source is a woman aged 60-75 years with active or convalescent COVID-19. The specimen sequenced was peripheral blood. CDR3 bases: TGTGCCATCAGGGAGGGACAGGGAACCTACTCCGACTACTCTGGAAACACCATATATTTT. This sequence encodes CAIREGQGTYSDYSGNTIYF.